This entry lists 16 T cell receptor beta chains sequenced from one sample in a study of blood T cell repertoires in COVID-19. Sequencing was performed with immunoSEQ multiplex PCR; in TCRdb, only in-frame clones are kept and a portion is missing. The sample comprises tens of thousands of clones, nearly 95% of which are singletons, and around 4% rests with the top ten. Sequenced: peripheral blood. The source of these receptors is a human donor with active COVID-19. The donor label of this sample is uncertain.

The genes are TRBV7-6 and TRBJ2-3; 10 bases are shared with TRBD2. Unmatched junction bases numbered 6, after V lost 5 bases and J lost 4 bases. This CDR3 comprises 15 residues. Germline assignment: CDR1 SGHVS and CDR2 FNYEAQ. CDR3: CASSRLAGGPDTQYF. The CDR3 DNA sequence: TGTGCCAGCAGCCGACTAGCGGGTGGGCCAGATACGCAGTATTTT.

CDR3 in amino acids: CASSPGTSGSSYNEQFF. CDR3 DNA sequence: TGTGCCAGCAGCCCAGGGACTAGCGGGAGCTCCTACAATGAGCAGTTCTTC. The rearrangement links TRBV7-2 to TRBJ2-1, with 14 positions matching TRBD2. Germline CDR1 reads SGHTA; CDR2 reads FQGNSA. The CDR3 extends over 17 amino acids. With 5 bases clipped from V and 0 bases from J, the junction kept 3 bases outside the gene matches. The variable domain in full, completed from reference TRBV7-2 and TRBJ2-1, reads GAGVSQSPSNKVTEKGKDVELRCDPISGHTALYWYRQSLGQGLEFLIYFQGNSAPDKSGLPSDRFSAERTGGSVSTLTIQRTQQEDSAVYLCASSPGTSGSSYNEQFFGPGTRLTVL.

The chain couples TRBV7-9 to TRBJ2-7, with D possibly TRBD1 on 9 matching bases. The CDR3 is made up of 16 amino acids. Trimming pared 4 bases from V and 5 bases from J, leaving 21 bases between. Per germline, CDR1 SEHNR and CDR2 FQNEAQ (reference sequence). CDR3 in amino acids: CASSSRGGTGRNEQYF. CDR3 coding DNA: TGTGCCAGCAGCTCCCGGGGGGGGACAGGGCGAAACGAGCAGTACTTC.

V and J are TRBV16 and TRBJ1-1, with 8 nucleotides matching TRBD1. CDR3 size: 16 residues. Per germline, CDR1 KGHSY and CDR2 FQNENV. V shed 1 base and J 3 bases; nucleotides not matched to a gene: 7. Here the CDR3 reads CASSQWGRGLDTEAFF. DNA for the CDR3: TGTGCCAGCAGCCAATGGGGCAGGGGGCTTGACACTGAAGCTTTCTTT.

The chain's CDR3 is CASSGTGGESYEQYF. The CDR3 coding sequence is TGTGCCAGCAGCGGAACAGGGGGCGAATCCTACGAGCAGTACTTC. The chain recombines TRBV5-6 with TRBJ2-7, with 9 bases matching TRBD1. V was pared by 4 bases and J by 1 base, with 6 bases of the junction left unmatched. CDR1 is SGHDT and CDR2 is YYEEEE in the germline V gene. The CDR3 length is 15 residues.

J is TRBJ2-3 and V is TRBV27, with TRBD2 matching over 9 bases. After removal of 1 base from V and 2 bases from J, the junction contained 10 bases not matched to a gene. The CDR3 is 18 residues long. Per germline, CDR1 MNHEY and CDR2 SMNVEV (reference sequence). The CDR3 loop reads CASSLWLPLAGSTDTQYF. For the CDR3, the DNA is TGTGCCAGCAGTTTATGGCTCCCTCTAGCGGGGTCCACAGATACGCAGTATTTT.

V gene TRBV29-1 combines with J gene TRBJ1-5, with D possibly TRBD1 on 6 matching bases. The germline gives CDR1 SQVTM, CDR2 ANQGSEA. Deletions cut 0 bases from V and 4 bases from J, with 7 bases between. The CDR3 is 13 residues long. The CDR3 protein is CSVEEDRNQPQHF. DNA for the CDR3: TGCAGCGTTGAAGAGGACAGAAATCAGCCCCAGCATTTT. The complete variable domain, with remaining parts taken from reference TRBV29-1 and TRBJ1-5, reads SAVISQKPSRDICQRGTSLTIQCQVDSQVTMMFWYRQQPGQSLTLIATANQGSEATYESGFVIDKFPISRPNLTFSTLTVSNMSPEDSSIYLCSVEEDRNQPQHFGDGTRLSIL.

The V call is TRBV11-3, the J call TRBJ2-6, with D perhaps TRBD1 (5 bases). The V gene's germline CDR1 is SGHNT and CDR2 YENEEA. Trimming took off 2 bases at V and 4 bases at J, with 15 bases between the two ends. CDR3 size: 17 residues. CDR3 DNA sequence: TGTGCCAGCAGCTTACATGGACAACTGGGCGGGGCCAACGTCCTGACTTTC. This translates into CASSLHGQLGGANVLTF.

This rearrangement joins TRBV5-4 to TRBJ1-1, with 8 nucleotides matching TRBD1. Germline assignment: CDR1 SGHNT and CDR2 YYREEE (reference sequence). This CDR3 spans 15 amino acids. The junction had 10 bases not matched to a gene; V was cut back by 3 bases and J by 6 bases. The CDR3 DNA is TGTGCCAGCAGCTCGCCCCAGGGGGCGCACGCTGAAGCTTTCTTT. Protein sequence: CASSSPQGAHAEAFF.

The gene calls are TRBV7-9 and TRBJ2-3, with D maybe TRBD2 (6 bases). Germline loops: CDR1 SEHNR, CDR2 FQNEAQ (reference sequence). V lost 3 bases, J lost 5 bases, and 12 bases lay in between. The CDR3 has 14 amino acids. The CDR3 coding sequence is TGTGCCAGCAGCTTTAGGAGGGACGGAGATACGCAGTATTTT. Translating gives CASSFRRDGDTQYF.

The gene calls are TRBV5-6 and TRBJ2-3; weak D call: TRBD1 (5 bases). The V end was cut by 1 base, the J end by 0 bases, with 12 bases between. Germline loops: CDR1 SGHDT, CDR2 YYEEEE. The CDR3 is made up of 16 amino acids. The CDR3 DNA follows: TGTGCCAGCAGCTTGTTTACCAGGGCAAGCACAGATACGCAGTATTTT. This translates into CASSLFTRASTDTQYF.

V is TRBV7-9 and J is TRBJ2-5, with D perhaps matching TRBD1 (6 bases). V lost 0 bases to trimming and J lost 5 bases, with 13 bases between them. CDR1 and CDR2 from the germline V gene are SEHNR and FQNEAQ (reference sequence). CDR3 length: 15 amino acids. The CDR3 is CASSLATGVHETQYF. The CDR3 nucleotides read TGTGCCAGCAGCTTAGCGACAGGAGTTCACGAGACCCAGTACTTC.

V and J are TRBV5-6 and TRBJ1-6; 9 nucleotides match TRBD1. The CDR3 covers 16 residues. Germline CDR1 and CDR2: SGHDT and YYEEEE. Trimming removed 0 bases from V and 5 bases from J; junction bases left unmatched: 3. CDR3 residues: CASSLGQGVNNSPLHF. For the CDR3, the DNA is TGTGCCAGCAGCTTGGGACAGGGGGTAAATAATTCACCCCTCCACTTT.

The rearrangement links TRBV7-9 to TRBJ1-5, with 11 bases aligning to TRBD1. The germline CDR1 and CDR2 sequences are SEHNR and FQNEAQ (reference sequence). CDR3 length equals 14 residues. Losses at the gene ends were 5 bases for V and 6 bases for J; bases not matched to a gene: 3. The CDR3 bases are TGTGCCAGCAGCCTGGGACAGGGGGGTCAGCCCCAGCATTTT. Translation gives CASSLGQGGQPQHF.

The chain couples TRBV14 to TRBJ2-7; maybe TRBD2 (5 bases). CDR3 size: 15 residues. The germline V gene has CDR1 SGHDN and CDR2 FVKESK. Trimming removed 0 bases at V and 0 bases at J, with 9 bases between. The CDR3 nucleotides read TGTGCCAGCAGCCAAGAGCAACTAGTCTCCTACGAGCAGTACTTC. It encodes CASSQEQLVSYEQYF.

The rearrangement links TRBV7-2 to TRBJ2-2, with TRBD1 matching 7 bases. CDR1 is SGHTA and CDR2 is FQGNSA in the germline V gene. The CDR3 extends over 16 amino acids. V was pared by 1 base and J by 1 base, with 3 bases of the junction left unmatched. In DNA form, the CDR3 reads TGTGCCAGCAGCTTAGACAGGGGCCTGAACACCGGGGAGCTGTTTTTT. Residues: CASSLDRGLNTGELFF.